Sequencing of this T cell receptor beta chain was carried out in a study of beta chain features in type 1 diabetes. Study-level information: Researchers looked at roughly 110 million sorted cells across all samples. Findings and limits, study-wide: Shortening that was moderate but significant affected the TCRB CDR3s of Type 1 diabetes patients in all four CD4+ subsets. Type 1 diabetes patients showed fewer insertions and more deletions at VDJ junctions.

Isolated RNA was reverse transcribed in full, so expressed TCRB transcripts were sequenced. Profiling relied on immunoSEQ multiplex PCR, and the TCRdb table lists in-frame clones only, not all of them. Among 250,000 to 350,000 clones listed, around 15% were seen once. This clone was observed a handful of times. The antigen remains undetermined. CDR1 and CDR2 from the germline V gene are SGHTA and FQGNSA. This CDR3 is built from 19 residues. V gave up 4 bases and J gave up 0 bases, with 23 bases separating them. Sequenced material: central memory CD4+ T cells from blood. The receptor was isolated from a man under 40 in good health. This chain uses TRBV7-2 with TRBJ2-3, with D possibly being TRBD2 (6 bases). CDR3 in amino acids: CASSSRSVSGSPSTDTQYF. CDR3 in DNA: TGTGCCAGCAGCTCGCGGTCAGTTAGCGGCAGCCCTAGCACAGATACGCAGTATTTT.